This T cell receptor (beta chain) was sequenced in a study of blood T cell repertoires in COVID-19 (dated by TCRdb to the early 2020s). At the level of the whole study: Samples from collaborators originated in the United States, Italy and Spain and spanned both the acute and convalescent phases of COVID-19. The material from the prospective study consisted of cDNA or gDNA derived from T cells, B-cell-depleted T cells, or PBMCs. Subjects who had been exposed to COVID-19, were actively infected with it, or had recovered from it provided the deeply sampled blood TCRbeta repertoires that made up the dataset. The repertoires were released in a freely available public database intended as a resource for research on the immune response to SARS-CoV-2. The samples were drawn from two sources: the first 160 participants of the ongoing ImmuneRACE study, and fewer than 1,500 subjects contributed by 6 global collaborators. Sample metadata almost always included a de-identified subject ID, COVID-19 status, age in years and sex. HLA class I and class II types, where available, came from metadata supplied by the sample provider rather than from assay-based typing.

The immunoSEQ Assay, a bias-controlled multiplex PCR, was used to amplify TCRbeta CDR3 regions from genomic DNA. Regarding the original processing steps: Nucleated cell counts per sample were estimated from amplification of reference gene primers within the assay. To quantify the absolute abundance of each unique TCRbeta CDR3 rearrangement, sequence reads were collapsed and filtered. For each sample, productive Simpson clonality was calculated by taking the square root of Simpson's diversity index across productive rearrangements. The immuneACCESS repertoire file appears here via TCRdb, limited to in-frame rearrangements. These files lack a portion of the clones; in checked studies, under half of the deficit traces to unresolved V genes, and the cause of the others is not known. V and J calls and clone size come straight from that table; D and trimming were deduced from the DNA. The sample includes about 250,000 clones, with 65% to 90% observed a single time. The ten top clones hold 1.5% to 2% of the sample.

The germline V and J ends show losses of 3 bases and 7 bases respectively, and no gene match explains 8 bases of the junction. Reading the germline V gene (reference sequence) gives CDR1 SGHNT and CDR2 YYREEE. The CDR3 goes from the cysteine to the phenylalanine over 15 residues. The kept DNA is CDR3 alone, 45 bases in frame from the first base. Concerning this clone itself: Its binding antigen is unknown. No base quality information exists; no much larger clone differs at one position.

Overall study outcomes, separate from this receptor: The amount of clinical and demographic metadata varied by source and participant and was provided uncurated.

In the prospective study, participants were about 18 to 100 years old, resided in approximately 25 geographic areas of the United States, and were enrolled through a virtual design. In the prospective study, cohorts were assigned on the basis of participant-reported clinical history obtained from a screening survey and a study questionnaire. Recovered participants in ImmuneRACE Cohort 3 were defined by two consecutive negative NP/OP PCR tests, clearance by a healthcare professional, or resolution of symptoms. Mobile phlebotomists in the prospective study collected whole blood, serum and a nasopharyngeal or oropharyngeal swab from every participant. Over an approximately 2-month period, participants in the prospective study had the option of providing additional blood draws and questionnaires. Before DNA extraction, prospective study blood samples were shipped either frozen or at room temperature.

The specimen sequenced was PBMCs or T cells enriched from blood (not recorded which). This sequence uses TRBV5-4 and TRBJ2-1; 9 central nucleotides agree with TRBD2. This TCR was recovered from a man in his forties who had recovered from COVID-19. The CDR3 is CASSYKSSGRNEQFF. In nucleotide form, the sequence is TGTGCCAGCAGCTATAAGAGTAGCGGGAGAAATGAGCAGTTCTTC.